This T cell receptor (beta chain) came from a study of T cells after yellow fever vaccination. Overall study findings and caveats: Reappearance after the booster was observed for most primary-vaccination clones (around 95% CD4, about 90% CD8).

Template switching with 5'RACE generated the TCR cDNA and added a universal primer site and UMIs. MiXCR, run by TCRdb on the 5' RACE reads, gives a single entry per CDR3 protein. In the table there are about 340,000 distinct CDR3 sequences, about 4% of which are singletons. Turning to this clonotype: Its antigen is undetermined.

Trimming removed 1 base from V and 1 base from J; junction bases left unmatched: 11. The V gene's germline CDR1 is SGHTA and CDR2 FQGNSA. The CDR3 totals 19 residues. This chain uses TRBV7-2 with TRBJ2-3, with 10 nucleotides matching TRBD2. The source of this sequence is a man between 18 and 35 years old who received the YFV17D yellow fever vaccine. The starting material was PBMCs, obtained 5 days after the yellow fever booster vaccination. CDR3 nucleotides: TGTGCCAGCAGCTTAGGCCGTGGCGCTAGCGGGGGACGCACAGATACGCAGTATTTT. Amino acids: CASSLGRGASGGRTDTQYF.